Below, 30 T cell receptor beta chains from the same sample are listed, as sequenced in a study of shared clonotypes between healthy human individuals. Measured with immunoSEQ multiplex PCR; TCRdb has only the in-frame clones, and not every one. The top ten hold roughly 1.2% of the sample, which has approximately 1,500,000 clones, approximately 96% seen once. Material for sequencing was naive CD4+ T cells sorted from blood. The subset denotes: CD45RA+ positively selected. The receptors here all came from a man younger than 45 in good health.

This rearrangement joins TRBV4-1 to TRBJ2-1, with TRBD2 identical over 7 bases. Germline V CDR1 and CDR2: MGHRA, YSYEKL. The trim removed 0 bases at V and 10 bases at J, leaving 12 bases unmatched. The CDR3 covers 16 residues. Written as DNA, the CDR3 is TGCGCCAGCAGCCAAGAGGAGTCGAGCGGGACGACGGAGCAGTTCTTC. Its translation is CASSQEESSGTTEQFF.

V gene TRBV4-1 combines with J gene TRBJ2-5, with D possibly being TRBD1 or TRBD2 (5 bases each). V was pared by 1 base and J by 5 bases, with 17 bases between. The CDR3 runs to 16 residues. Germline V gene sequence: CDR1 MGHRA, CDR2 YSYEKL. CDR3 amino acids: CASSQGWTGPGETQYF. CDR3 in DNA: TGCGCCAGCAGCCAAGGGTGGACGGGACCCGGTGAGACCCAGTACTTC.

This chain connects TRBV27 to TRBJ2-4; 8 bases are shared with TRBD1. The CDR3 extends over 15 amino acids. Germline values: CDR1 MNHEY, CDR2 SMNVEV (reference sequence). J was trimmed by 9 bases and V by 5 bases; bases with no gene match: 12. In nucleotides, the CDR3 is TGTGCCAGCAGTATGTCAGGGGGCATCGGGGGCATTCAGTACTTC. It codes for CASSMSGGIGGIQYF.

This chain joins TRBV5-6 and TRBJ1-4; D unclear. Germline V CDR1 and CDR2: SGHDT, YYEEEE. V was pared by 1 base and J by 5 bases, with 12 bases between. CDR3 length equals 15 residues. Written as DNA, the CDR3 is TGTGCCAGCAGCTTGTTTAACCGAGGGAATGAAAAACTGTTTTTT. Protein product: CASSLFNRGNEKLFF.

The genes are TRBV2 and TRBJ1-1; no clear D. V lost 0 bases and J 1 base, leaving 9 bases between the germline ends. CDR1 SNHLY and CDR2 FYNNEI come from the germline V gene. This CDR3 spans 15 amino acids. The CDR3 DNA reads as TGTGCCAGCAGTGAAGCGCTTCGGGGGAACACTGAAGCTTTCTTT. It specifies CASSEALRGNTEAFF. Together with reference TRBV2 and TRBJ1-1, the CDR3 gives the full variable domain: EPEVTQTPSHQVTQMGQEVILRCVPISNHLYFYWYRQILGQKVEFLVSFYNNEISEKSEIFDDQFSVERPDGSNFTLKIRSTKLEDSAMYFCASSEALRGNTEAFFGQGTRLTVV.

The gene calls are TRBV21-1 and TRBJ1-2; TRBD1, the D gene given by the table, was not confirmed from the DNA. TRBV21-1 is assigned pseudogene status. This CDR3 has 14 residues. Here the CDR3 reads CLSHRDQANYGYTF. The CDR3 nucleotides are TGTCTCTCCCACAGGGACCAAGCTAACTATGGCTACACCTTC.

This clone was recorded a few times. J is TRBJ2-7 and V is TRBV4-2, with a weak D call TRBD1 (5 bases). This CDR3 spans 16 amino acids. V was shortened by 0 bases and J by 1 base, with 13 bases between the two germline ends. CDR1 and CDR2 from the germline V gene are LGHNA and YNFKEQ. The CDR3 DNA is TGTGCCAGCAGCCAAGAAAGGCAGGGATTTTCCTACGAGCAGTACTTC. Protein: CASSQERQGFSYEQYF.

In its sample, this clone was seen once. This chain connects TRBV28 to TRBJ2-1; 8 bases map to TRBD2. V trimming: 3 bases; J trimming: 8 bases; junction bases outside the gene matches: 9. The germline CDR1 and CDR2 sequences are MDHEN and SYDVKM. This CDR3 has 15 residues. CDR3 sequence reads: CASSFMAGGGYEQFF. The CDR3 nucleotides are TGTGCCAGCAGTTTTATGGCGGGAGGCGGCTATGAGCAGTTCTTC.

The chain carries TRBV5-1 and TRBJ1-1, with D tentatively TRBD1 (6 bases). CDR1 SGHRS and CDR2 YFSETQ come from the germline V gene. The ends were cut back, 7 bases at V and 0 bases at J, with 10 bases in the middle. This CDR3 comprises 13 residues. The CDR3 DNA reads TGCGCCAGCGGGGCAGGGGTGAACACTGAAGCTTTCTTT. This encodes CASGAGVNTEAFF.

The chain carries TRBV19 and TRBJ2-5; TRBD1 is a possible D gene (6 bases). Trimming took 8 bases from V and 3 from J, leaving 13 bases between them. This CDR3 has 13 amino acids. CDR1 and CDR2 (germline): LNHDA, SQIVND (reference sequence). CDR3: CASSARGEETQYF. The CDR3 nucleotides read TGTGCCAGTTCAGCCAGGGGAGAAGAGACCCAGTACTTC. Together with reference TRBV19 and TRBJ2-5, the CDR3 gives the full variable domain: DGGITQSPKYLFRKEGQNVTLSCEQNLNHDAMYWYRQDPGQGLRLIYYSQIVNDFQKGDIAEGYSVSREKKESFPLTVTSAQKNPTAFYLCASSARGEETQYFGPGTRLLVL.

The rearrangement links TRBV5-1 to TRBJ1-2; D is uncertain. V shed 3 bases and J shed 12 bases, with 12 bases lying between them. The germline gives CDR1 SGHRS, CDR2 YFSETQ. The CDR3 extends over 11 amino acids. The CDR3 here is CASSSIGLDTF. CDR3 sequence (DNA): TGCGCCAGCAGCTCAATAGGGCTAGACACCTTC.

The rearrangement uses TRBV27 and TRBJ1-2; D ambiguous. Germline CDR1 is MNHEY and CDR2 is SMNVEV (reference sequence). The CDR3 contains 14 residues. V lost 3 bases, J lost 3 bases, and 11 bases lay in between. The CDR3 reads CASSFSFGDYGYTF. The CDR3 nucleotides are TGTGCCAGCAGTTTCTCTTTTGGCGACTATGGCTACACCTTC.

This chain joins TRBV2 and TRBJ2-3; 10 bases match TRBD1. This CDR3 spans 15 amino acids. Per the germline V gene, CDR1 is SNHLY and CDR2 is FYNNEI. Trimming at V came to 3 bases and at J to 4 bases, leaving 4 bases not matched to a gene. For the CDR3, the DNA is TGTGCCAGCAGTGAGGACAGGGGGGGGTCAGATACGCAGTATTTT. Amino acid sequence: CASSEDRGGSDTQYF.

V and J are TRBV7-9 and TRBJ2-3, with 11 nucleotides matching TRBD2. This CDR3 has 17 residues. Germline loops: CDR1 SEHNR, CDR2 FQNEAQ (reference sequence). V was pared by 4 bases and J by 5 bases, with 11 bases of the junction left unmatched. The CDR3 region is CASSSSFSGRAGDTQYF. The CDR3 DNA follows: TGTGCCAGCAGCTCGTCGTTTAGCGGGAGGGCCGGAGATACGCAGTATTTT.

The J gene is TRBJ1-3, the V gene TRBV7-8; TRBD1 might be the D (5 bases). The V end lost 6 bases, the J end lost 4 bases, and 16 bases lay between the germline ends. This CDR3 is 15 amino acids long. Germline CDR1 SGHVS, CDR2 FQNEAQ. The CDR3 DNA is TGTGCCAGCAGTTGGAGGGGAGGATCCGGAAACACCATATATTTT. Its translation: CASSWRGGSGNTIYF.

CDR3 nucleotide sequence: TGTGCCAGCAGCTTAACTGTGGACAGGGGGTGGTTCTTC. This codes for CASSLTVDRGWFF. The rearrangement uses TRBV7-3 and TRBJ2-1, with 10 bases matching TRBD1. CDR1 is SGHTA and CDR2 is FQGTGA in the germline V gene. The CDR3 extends over 13 amino acids. V gave up 0 bases and J gave up 15 bases; unmatched junction bases: 5. The entire variable domain, with the rest obtained from reference TRBV7-3 and TRBJ2-1, is as follows: GAGVSQTPSNKVTEKGKYVELRCDPISGHTALYWYRQSLGQGPEFLIYFQGTGAADDSGLPNDRFFAVRPEGSVSTLKIQRTERGDSAVYLCASSLTVDRGWFFGPGTRLTVL.

This chain connects TRBV2 to TRBJ2-5; D is perhaps TRBD2 (5 bases). Germline CDR1 reads SNHLY; CDR2 reads FYNNEI. Trimming stripped 3 bases from V and 5 bases from J, with 16 bases between. This CDR3 contains 15 residues. This CDR3 is CASSERRRAGETQYF. The CDR3, as DNA: TGTGCCAGCAGTGAGCGGCGGCGGGCTGGGGAGACCCAGTACTTC. Drawing the rest from reference TRBV2 and TRBJ2-5, the complete variable domain is EPEVTQTPSHQVTQMGQEVILRCVPISNHLYFYWYRQILGQKVEFLVSFYNNEISEKSEIFDDQFSVERPDGSNFTLKIRSTKLEDSAMYFCASSERRRAGETQYFGPGTRLLVL.

The J gene is TRBJ2-1, the V gene TRBV10-1; TRBD1 agrees at 8 bases. CDR3 size: 17 residues. The J segment lost 7 bases and the V segment lost 4 bases, leaving 15 bases of the junction unmatched. The V gene's germline CDR1 is WNHNN and CDR2 SYGVQD (reference sequence). Written as DNA, the CDR3 is TGCGCCAGCAGTGTTGGACAGGGAATTGTCGGAAGTAATGAGCAGTTCTTC. It codes for CASSVGQGIVGSNEQFF.

The chain employs TRBV28 and TRBJ2-6, with D perhaps assigned TRBD1 or TRBD2 (5 bases each). The germline V gene has CDR1 MDHEN and CDR2 SYDVKM. V gave up 7 bases and J gave up 1 base, with 8 bases separating them. The CDR3 covers 14 residues. The CDR3 coding sequence is TGTGCCAGCACGAGGGGATCTGGGGCCAACGTCCTGACTTTC. Residues: CASTRGSGANVLTF.

The chain couples TRBV5-1 to TRBJ2-1; TRBD2 matches at 8 bases. The germline V gene has CDR1 SGHRS and CDR2 YFSETQ. With 5 bases clipped from V and 4 bases from J, the junction kept 11 bases outside the gene matches. The CDR3 has 16 residues. CDR3 coding DNA: TGCGCCAGCAGACTAGCGGCTCAAATCTTTTACAATGAGCAGTTCTTC. It translates to CASRLAAQIFYNEQFF.

The chain recombines TRBV6-5 with TRBJ2-7, with 11 bases identical to TRBD2. The germline gives CDR1 MNHEY, CDR2 SVGAGI. The CDR3 totals 15 residues. J gave up 1 base and V 4 bases, and 3 bases lay outside the gene matches. The CDR3 protein is CASSSSGRPSYEQYF. The CDR3 nucleotides read TGTGCCAGCAGTTCTAGCGGGAGGCCTTCCTACGAGCAGTACTTC.

The rearrangement joins TRBV7-3 to TRBJ2-1, with a tentative D call TRBD1 (6 bases). The V and J ends lost 6 bases and 6 bases respectively, with 18 bases between them. The CDR3 spans 15 residues. Germline V CDR1 and CDR2: SGHTA, FQGTGA. CDR3 residues: CASSRAAMGANEQFF. The CDR3 DNA reads as TGTGCCAGCAGTAGAGCTGCCATGGGGGCCAATGAGCAGTTCTTC. Variable domain in full (rest from reference TRBV7-3 and TRBJ2-1): GAGVSQTPSNKVTEKGKYVELRCDPISGHTALYWYRQSLGQGPEFLIYFQGTGAADDSGLPNDRFFAVRPEGSVSTLKIQRTERGDSAVYLCASSRAAMGANEQFFGPGTRLTVL.

CDR3 in DNA: TGCGCCAGCAGAACGACAGGGTACACTGAAGCTTTCTTT. The encoded protein is CASRTTGYTEAFF. The J gene is TRBJ1-1, the V gene TRBV5-1; 7 bases map to TRBD1. The V gene's germline CDR1 is SGHRS and CDR2 YFSETQ. J was trimmed by 3 bases and V by 5 bases; bases with no gene match: 4. The length of the CDR3 is 13 residues. Based on the CDR3 plus reference TRBV5-1 and TRBJ1-1, the full variable domain is KAGVTQTPRYLIKTRGQQVTLSCSPISGHRSVSWYQQTPGQGLQFLFEYFSETQRNKGNFPGRFSGRQFSNSRSEMNVSTLELGDSALYLCASRTTGYTEAFFGQGTRLTVV.

The chain combines TRBV5-5 with TRBJ2-7; unclear D gene. The ends were cut back, 0 bases at V and 3 bases at J, with 13 bases in the middle. CDR3 length: 15 amino acids. CDR1 and CDR2 (germline): SGHKS, YYEKEE (reference sequence). This CDR3 reads CASSLGSKLLYEQYF. In DNA, the CDR3 is TGTGCCAGCAGCTTGGGCAGCAAGCTACTCTACGAGCAGTACTTC.

The V gene is TRBV30, the J gene TRBJ2-2; D might be TRBD1 (6 bases). The germline V gene has CDR1 GTSNPN and CDR2 SVGIG (reference sequence). Trimming removed 0 bases from V and 6 bases from J, with 11 bases in between. The CDR3 loop spans 14 amino acids. CDR3 bases: TGTGCCTGGAGTGTTCAGGGGACACCCGGGGAGCTGTTTTTT. This encodes CAWSVQGTPGELFF.

The gene calls are TRBV27 and TRBJ2-7; tentatively, D is TRBD1 (5 bases). V lost 2 bases, J lost 2 bases, and 22 bases lay in between. Looked up from germline, CDR1 is MNHEY and CDR2 is SMNVEV (reference sequence). The CDR3 spans 18 residues. CDR3 nucleotide sequence: TGTGCCAGCAGTTTAATCAGACAGCACCTCTCGTCAGCCTACGAGCAGTACTTC. It specifies CASSLIRQHLSSAYEQYF.

The chain combines TRBV11-2 with TRBJ2-7; D unclear. The CDR3 consists of 11 residues. The V gene's germline CDR1 is SGHAT and CDR2 FQNNGV. The ends were cut back, 4 bases at V and 4 bases at J, with 5 bases in the middle. The CDR3, as DNA: TGTGCCAGCAGCTCCGTTTACGAGCAGTACTTC. Translating gives CASSSVYEQYF. Supplemented by reference TRBV11-2 and TRBJ2-7, the full variable domain reads EAGVAQSPRYKIIEKRQSVAFWCNPISGHATLYWYQQILGQGPKLLIQFQNNGVVDDSQLPKDRFSAERLKGVDSTLKIQPAKLEDSAVYLCASSSVYEQYFGPGTRLTVT.

In DNA form, the CDR3 reads TGTGCCAGCAGCCCAAGACTAGCGGGAGTCGTCGGGGAGCTGTTTTTT. Protein sequence: CASSPRLAGVVGELFF. V and J are TRBV6-4 and TRBJ2-2; 12 bases map to TRBD2. CDR3 length: 16 amino acids. In germline, CDR1 is MRHNA, CDR2 SNTAGT. The J segment lost 7 bases and the V segment lost 6 bases, leaving 9 bases of the junction unmatched.

The rearrangement joins TRBV10-3 to TRBJ2-2; 7 bases match TRBD2. Germline V lookup: CDR1 ENHRY, CDR2 SYGVKD. CDR3 length: 17 amino acids. Trimming at V came to 4 bases and at J to 6 bases, leaving 14 bases not matched to a gene. CDR3 sequence reads: CAISGDGGSPNPGELFF. In nucleotides, the CDR3 is TGTGCCATCAGTGGGGACGGGGGGAGCCCTAACCCCGGGGAGCTGTTTTTT.

The chain is built from TRBV7-2 and TRBJ1-4, with a tentative D call TRBD1 (5 bases). The CDR3 length is 15 residues. Trimming took off 1 base at V and 11 bases at J, with 17 bases between the two ends. Germline assignment: CDR1 SGHTA and CDR2 FQGNSA. The CDR3 protein is CASSLEPGAGVKLFF. In DNA form, the CDR3 reads TGTGCCAGCAGCTTAGAGCCTGGGGCAGGCGTGAAACTGTTTTTT. Variable domain in full (rest from reference TRBV7-2 and TRBJ1-4): GAGVSQSPSNKVTEKGKDVELRCDPISGHTALYWYRQSLGQGLEFLIYFQGNSAPDKSGLPSDRFSAERTGGSVSTLTIQRTQQEDSAVYLCASSLEPGAGVKLFFGSGTQLSVL.